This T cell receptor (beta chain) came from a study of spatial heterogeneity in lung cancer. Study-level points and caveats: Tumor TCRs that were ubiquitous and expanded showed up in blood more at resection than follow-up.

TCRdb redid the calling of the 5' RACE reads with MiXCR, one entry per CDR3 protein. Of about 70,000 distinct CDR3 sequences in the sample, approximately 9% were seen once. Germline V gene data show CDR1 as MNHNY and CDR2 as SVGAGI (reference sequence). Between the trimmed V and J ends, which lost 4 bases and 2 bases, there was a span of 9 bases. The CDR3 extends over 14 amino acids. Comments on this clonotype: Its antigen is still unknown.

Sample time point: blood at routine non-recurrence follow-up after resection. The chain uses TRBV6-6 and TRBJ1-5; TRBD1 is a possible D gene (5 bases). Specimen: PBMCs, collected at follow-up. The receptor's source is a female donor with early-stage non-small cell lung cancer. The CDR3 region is CASSSPGGNQPQHF. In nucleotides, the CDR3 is TGTGCCAGCAGTTCCCCGGGGGGCAATCAGCCCCAGCATTTT.